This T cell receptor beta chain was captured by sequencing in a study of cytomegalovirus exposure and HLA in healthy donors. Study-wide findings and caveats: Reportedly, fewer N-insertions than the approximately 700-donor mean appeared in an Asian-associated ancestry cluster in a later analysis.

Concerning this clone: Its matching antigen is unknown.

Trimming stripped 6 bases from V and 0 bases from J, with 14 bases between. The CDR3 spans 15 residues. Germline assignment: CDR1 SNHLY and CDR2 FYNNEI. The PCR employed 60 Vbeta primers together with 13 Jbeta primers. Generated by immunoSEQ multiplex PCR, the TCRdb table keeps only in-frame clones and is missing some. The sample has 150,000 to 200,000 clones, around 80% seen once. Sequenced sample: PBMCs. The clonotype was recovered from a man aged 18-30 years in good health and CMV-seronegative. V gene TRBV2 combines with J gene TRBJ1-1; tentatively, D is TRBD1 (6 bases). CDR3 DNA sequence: TGTGCCAGCAGCCTCGGACAGTTCATGAACACTGAAGCTTTCTTT. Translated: CASSLGQFMNTEAFF.